The 11 T cell receptor beta chains given below trace back to one sample, sequenced in a study of shared clonotypes between healthy human individuals. Naive CD8 cells comprised CD45RO-negative, CCR7-positively selected cells, excluding terminally differentiated effector memory CD45RA+ cells. TCRdb's copy holds only in-frame clones and misses some; the assay was immunoSEQ multiplex PCR. Of under 2,000,000 clones detected, over 85% appear once; the ten largest clones hold 1% to 1.5%. The sample consisted of naive CD8+ T cells sorted from blood. All receptors derive from a man between 18 and 29 years old in good health.

This clone was seen a few times. The chain is built from TRBV7-9 and TRBJ1-6, with D perhaps TRBD1 (6 bases). CDR3 length: 16 amino acids. Trimming left V 1 base short and J 6 bases short, with 13 bases between. Germline lookup yields CDR1 SEHNR and CDR2 FQNEAQ (reference sequence). The DNA for the CDR3 is TGTGCCAGCAGCTTAGAATTGGACAGCTCTAATTCACCCCTCCACTTT. It specifies CASSLELDSSNSPLHF.

This clone appeared a single time. The chain joins TRBV7-8 to TRBJ2-1; TRBD1 or TRBD2 may be the D gene (6 bases each). V was clipped by 3 bases and J by 0 bases, with 18 bases between them. Germline V gives CDR1 SGHVS, CDR2 FQNEAQ. The CDR3 loop spans 18 amino acids. The CDR3 reads CASSFSFVGGSSYNEQFF. The CDR3 nucleotides read TGTGCCAGCAGCTTCTCCTTCGTAGGGGGGAGCTCCTACAATGAGCAGTTCTTC.

The genes are TRBV4-1 and TRBJ2-7; D may be TRBD2 (5 bases). With 3 bases removed from V and 4 bases from J, the gap between germline ends came to 13 bases. CDR3 length equals 14 residues. Germline assignment: CDR1 MGHRA and CDR2 YSYEKL. CDR3 loop: CASSQSGLPYEQYF. The CDR3 DNA reads as TGCGCCAGCAGCCAGAGCGGACTCCCTTACGAGCAGTACTTC.

DNA for the CDR3: TGTGCCAGCAGCTCCCCCCCGGGGGCGGCAACTAATGAAAAACTGTTTTTT. Translating gives CASSSPPGAATNEKLFF. This chain uses TRBV7-6 with TRBJ1-4; maybe TRBD1 (6 bases). The V gene lost 4 bases and the J gene lost 0 bases, with 15 bases spanning the gap. The germline V gene has CDR1 SGHVS and CDR2 FNYEAQ. The CDR3 loop spans 17 amino acids.

CDR3 in DNA: TGCGCCAGCAGACAGGGGGGACAGGGGGCTCAAGAGCAGTACTTC. It codes for CASRQGGQGAQEQYF. The chain joins TRBV4-1 to TRBJ2-7, with TRBD1 matching over 12 bases. Germline CDR1 and CDR2: MGHRA and YSYEKL. The CDR3 extends over 15 amino acids. The V gene end was trimmed by 6 bases and the J gene end by 7 bases; junction bases not matched to a gene: 10.

V is TRBV4-1 and J is TRBJ1-1; no reliable D call. CDR1 MGHRA and CDR2 YSYEKL come from the germline V gene. The CDR3 has 15 amino acids. Trimming removed 0 bases from V and 5 bases from J, with 13 bases in between. The DNA of the CDR3 is TGCGCCAGCAGCCAAGATCTACTCGGGGTAACTGAAGCTTTCTTT. Encoded protein: CASSQDLLGVTEAFF.

The sample holds one count of this clone. The rearrangement uses TRBV7-2 and TRBJ2-1; D call uncertain. V lost 7 bases and J 7 bases, leaving 8 bases between the germline ends. Germline values: CDR1 SGHTA, CDR2 FQGNSA. This CDR3 is 11 amino acids long. The CDR3 region has the DNA TGTGCCAGCACGGCGGTAAATGAGCAGTTCTTC. Translating it yields CASTAVNEQFF.

J is TRBJ1-6 and V is TRBV14; D might be TRBD1 (5 bases). This CDR3 region has 16 residues. V was pared by 1 base and J by 7 bases, with 14 bases between. Germline V gene sequence: CDR1 SGHDN, CDR2 FVKESK. CDR3 amino acids: CASSQASDKPNSPLHF. The CDR3 DNA sequence: TGTGCCAGCAGCCAAGCGTCGGACAAACCGAATTCACCCCTCCACTTT.

This chain connects TRBV4-1 to TRBJ1-5, with D perhaps TRBD1 (6 bases). This CDR3 comprises 16 residues. Germline lookup yields CDR1 MGHRA and CDR2 YSYEKL. Trimming stripped 1 base from V and 0 bases from J, with 10 bases between. The CDR3 bases are TGCGCCAGCAGCCAAGTCCTGGGGGCTAGCAATCAGCCCCAGCATTTT. Protein: CASSQVLGASNQPQHF.

This clone was counted once. The genes are TRBV13 and TRBJ1-1, with a possible D match to TRBD1 (5 bases). The CDR3 totals 15 residues. The germline gives CDR1 PRHDT, CDR2 FYEKMQ (reference sequence). Trimming pared 5 bases from V and 1 base from J, leaving 14 bases between. CDR3 in DNA: TGTGCCAGCAGCCTAACCCAGGGATCGAACACTGAAGCTTTCTTT. It yields the protein CASSLTQGSNTEAFF.

The chain has TRBV11-2 and TRBJ1-5; the D gene is possibly TRBD1 (5 bases). Germline CDR1 reads SGHAT; CDR2 reads FQNNGV. The CDR3 has 15 residues. V lost 3 bases, J lost 2 bases, and 11 bases lay in between. The CDR3 here is CASSFGGEGNQPQHF. In DNA, the CDR3 is TGTGCCAGCAGCTTTGGAGGGGAGGGCAATCAGCCCCAGCATTTT.